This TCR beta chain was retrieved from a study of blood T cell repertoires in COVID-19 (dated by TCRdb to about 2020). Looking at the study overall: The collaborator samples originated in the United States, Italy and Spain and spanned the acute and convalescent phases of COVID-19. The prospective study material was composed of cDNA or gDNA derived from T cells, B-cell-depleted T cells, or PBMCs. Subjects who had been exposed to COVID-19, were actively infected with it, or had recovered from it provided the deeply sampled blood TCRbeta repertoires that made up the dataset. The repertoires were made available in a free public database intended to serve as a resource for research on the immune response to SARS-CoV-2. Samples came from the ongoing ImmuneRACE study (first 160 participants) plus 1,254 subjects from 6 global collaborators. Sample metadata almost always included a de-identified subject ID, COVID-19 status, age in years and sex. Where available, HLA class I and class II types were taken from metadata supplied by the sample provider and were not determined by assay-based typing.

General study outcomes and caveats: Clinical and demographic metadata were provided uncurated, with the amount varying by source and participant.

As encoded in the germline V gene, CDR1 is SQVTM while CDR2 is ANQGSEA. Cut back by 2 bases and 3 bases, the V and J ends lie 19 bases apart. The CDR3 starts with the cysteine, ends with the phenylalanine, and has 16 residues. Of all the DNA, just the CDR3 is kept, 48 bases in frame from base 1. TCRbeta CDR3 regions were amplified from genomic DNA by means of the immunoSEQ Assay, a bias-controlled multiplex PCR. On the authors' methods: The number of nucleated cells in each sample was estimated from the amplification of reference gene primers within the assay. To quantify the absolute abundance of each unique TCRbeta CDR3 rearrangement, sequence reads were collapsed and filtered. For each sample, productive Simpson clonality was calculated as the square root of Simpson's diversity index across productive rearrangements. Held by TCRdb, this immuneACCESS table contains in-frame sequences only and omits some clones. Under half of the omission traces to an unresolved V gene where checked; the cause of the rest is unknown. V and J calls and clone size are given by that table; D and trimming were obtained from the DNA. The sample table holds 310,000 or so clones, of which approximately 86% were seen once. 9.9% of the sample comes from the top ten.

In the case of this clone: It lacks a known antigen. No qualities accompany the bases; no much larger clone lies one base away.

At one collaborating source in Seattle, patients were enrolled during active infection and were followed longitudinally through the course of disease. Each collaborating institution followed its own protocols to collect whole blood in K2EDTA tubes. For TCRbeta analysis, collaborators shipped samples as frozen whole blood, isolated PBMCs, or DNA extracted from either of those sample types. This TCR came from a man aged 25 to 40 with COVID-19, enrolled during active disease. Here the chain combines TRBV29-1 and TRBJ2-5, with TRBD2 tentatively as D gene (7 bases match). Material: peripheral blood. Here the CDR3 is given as CSVESYAGANKETQYF. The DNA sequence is TGCAGCGTTGAATCGTATGCGGGGGCGAACAAAGAGACCCAGTACTTC. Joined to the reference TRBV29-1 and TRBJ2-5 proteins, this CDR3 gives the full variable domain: SAVISQKPSRDICQRGTSLTIQCQVDSQVTMMFWYRQQPGQSLTLIATANQGSEATYESGFVIDKFPISRPNLTFSTLTVSNMSPEDSSIYLCSVESYAGANKETQYFGPGTRLLVL.